Presented here are 15 T cell receptor beta chains from one specimen sequenced in a study of spatial heterogeneity in lung cancer. The time point was: blood at routine non-recurrence follow-up after resection. TCRdb analysed the 5' RACE reads with MiXCR anew, one entry per CDR3 protein. The sample shows roughly 70,000 distinct CDR3 sequences, 7.5% to 10% of them seen only once. The material was PBMCs, obtained at follow-up. The receptors come from a female donor with early-stage non-small cell lung cancer.

This chain uses TRBV28 with TRBJ2-1; the match to TRBD1 covers 7 bases. The CDR3 extends over 14 amino acids. Trimming cost V 6 bases and J 5 bases; bases outside gene matches: 7. CDR1 and CDR2 from the germline V gene are MDHEN and SYDVKM. The CDR3: CASRAGDRNNEQFF. The CDR3 DNA is TGTGCCAGCAGGGCCGGGGACAGAAACAATGAGCAGTTCTTC.

This clonotype showed up just a few times. V is TRBV9 and J is TRBJ2-3; 8 bases agree with TRBD2. Looked up from germline, CDR1 is SGDLS and CDR2 is YYNGEE. Germline trimming cut 2 bases from V and 4 bases from J; bases unmatched to any gene: 3. The length of the CDR3 is 14 residues. The CDR3 DNA follows: TGTGCCAGCAGCGTTATGACTAGCGCAGATACGCAGTATTTT. Translating it yields CASSVMTSADTQYF.

This clonotype was counted ten times or more. V and J are TRBV27 and TRBJ2-3; D gene uncertain. Trimming removed 5 bases at V and 4 bases at J, with 10 bases between. There are 13 residues in the CDR3. CDR1 MNHEY and CDR2 SMNVEV come from the germline V gene (reference sequence). In DNA, the CDR3 is TGTGCCAGCAGTCGCTTCGGCGCAGATACGCAGTATTTT. It is translated as CASSRFGADTQYF.

This clonotype has just a few counts. The gene calls are TRBV19 and TRBJ1-1; D call uncertain. Per germline, CDR1 LNHDA and CDR2 SQIVND (reference sequence). V was trimmed by 1 base and J by 4 bases, leaving 7 bases between them. The CDR3 runs to 13 residues. In DNA, the CDR3 is TGTGCCAGTAGTATAGGGACGGGCACTGAAGCTTTCTTT. This encodes CASSIGTGTEAFF.

The J gene is TRBJ2-7, the V gene TRBV9, with a possible D match to TRBD2 (5 bases). V lost 0 bases, J lost 2 bases, and 12 bases lay in between. This CDR3 region has 15 residues. CDR1 SGDLS and CDR2 YYNGEE come from the germline V gene. CDR3 residues: CASSVGGGPTYEQYF. The CDR3 region has the DNA TGTGCCAGCAGCGTAGGAGGCGGGCCGACCTACGAGCAGTACTTC.

This clonotype has a count of ten or more. This sequence joins TRBV30 and TRBJ1-4; 7 bases agree with TRBD1. V was clipped by 1 base and J by 8 bases; unmatched bases: 7. CDR1 is GTSNPN, CDR2 SVGIG, per germline (reference sequence). This CDR3 is built from 14 residues. The CDR3 bases are TGTGCCTGGAGTGCCTGGGACAGACGGGAAAAACTGTTTTTT. Translation: CAWSAWDRREKLFF. The full variable domain, in which reference TRBV30 and TRBJ1-4 provide the parts outside the CDR3, is SQTIHQWPATLVQPVGSPLSLECTVEGTSNPNLYWYRQAAGRGLQLLFYSVGIGQISSEVPQNLSASRPQDRQFILSSKKLLLSDSGFYLCAWSAWDRREKLFFGSGTQLSVL.

This clonotype was detected only a few times. The rearrangement joins TRBV20-1 to TRBJ1-1; D is perhaps TRBD1 (6 bases). Between the trimmed V and J ends, which lost 5 bases and 0 bases, there was a span of 10 bases. The CDR3 totals 13 residues. Looked up from germline, CDR1 is DFQATT and CDR2 is SNEGSKA (reference sequence). The CDR3 bases are TGCAGTGCTGCCGGACAGATGAACACTGAAGCTTTCTTT. Translation: CSAAGQMNTEAFF.

The rearrangement links TRBV4-2 to TRBJ2-7; D is unclear. The CDR3 consists of 16 residues. The ends were cut back, 0 bases at V and 2 bases at J, with 14 bases in the middle. CDR1 and CDR2 (germline): LGHNA, YNFKEQ. The CDR3 region has the DNA TGTGCCAGCAGCCAAGATATCTCTCCAGCTACCTACGAGCAGTACTTC. It translates to CASSQDISPATYEQYF.

This clonotype was recorded a few times. This chain uses TRBV5-1 with TRBJ1-2; D not certain. The germline CDR1 and CDR2 sequences are SGHRS and YFSETQ. V gave up 0 bases and J gave up 2 bases, with 8 bases separating them. This CDR3 region has 14 residues. The CDR3 reads CASSLDGNNYGYTF. The CDR3 bases are TGCGCCAGCAGCTTGGACGGAAACAACTATGGCTACACCTTC. The variable domain in full, completed from reference TRBV5-1 and TRBJ1-2, reads KAGVTQTPRYLIKTRGQQVTLSCSPISGHRSVSWYQQTPGQGLQFLFEYFSETQRNKGNFPGRFSGRQFSNSRSEMNVSTLELGDSALYLCASSLDGNNYGYTFGSGTRLTVV.

In its sample, this clonotype was seen many times. The V call is TRBV10-1, the J call TRBJ1-4; the D gene is possibly TRBD1 (5 bases). Germline CDR1 is WNHNN and CDR2 is SYGVQD (reference sequence). Trimming took off 6 bases at V and 6 bases at J, with 11 bases between the two ends. The CDR3 has 13 amino acids. The CDR3: CASRSSGDEKLFF. The CDR3, as DNA: TGCGCCAGCAGATCATCGGGGGATGAAAAACTGTTTTTT.

This clonotype was counted a few times. The chain couples TRBV27 to TRBJ2-3; D not resolved. The CDR3 sequence is 14 residues long. Germline V gene data show CDR1 as MNHEY and CDR2 as SMNVEV (reference sequence). Trimming took off 5 bases at V and 6 bases at J, with 15 bases between the two ends. CDR3 DNA sequence: TGTGCCAGCAGTCCAACCTTGCTTGGGGATACGCAGTATTTT. Its translation is CASSPTLLGDTQYF.

This clonotype was seen ten or more times. The chain is built from TRBV7-2 and TRBJ1-4; D possibly corresponds to TRBD1 (6 bases). The CDR3 totals 15 residues. The germline gives CDR1 SGHTA, CDR2 FQGNSA. V was trimmed by 5 bases and J by 3 bases, leaving 13 bases between them. CDR3 residues: CASSRSTGPNEKLFF. The CDR3 DNA reads TGTGCCAGCAGCCGTTCGACAGGCCCTAATGAAAAACTGTTTTTT.

The chain has TRBV9 and TRBJ2-3, with D perhaps TRBD2 (5 bases). With 0 bases removed from V and 6 bases from J, the gap between germline ends came to 11 bases. Germline V gene lookup returns CDR1 SGDLS and CDR2 YYNGEE. The CDR3 runs to 14 residues. The CDR3 is CASSVGGVGDTQYF. DNA for the CDR3: TGTGCCAGCAGCGTAGGGGGAGTAGGCGATACGCAGTATTTT.

This clonotype has a count of ten or more. J is TRBJ2-7 and V is TRBV18, with 7 bases fitting TRBD2. The CDR3 runs to 17 residues. CDR1 and CDR2 (germline): KGHSH, LQKENI. Trimming cost V 5 bases and J 3 bases; bases outside gene matches: 16. In DNA, the CDR3 is TGTGCCAGCTCATCCAAAAATATAGTAGCGGGTATCTACGAGCAGTACTTC. Translation: CASSSKNIVAGIYEQYF. The full variable domain, in which reference TRBV18 and TRBJ2-7 provide the parts outside the CDR3, is NAGVMQNPRHLVRRRGQEARLRCSPMKGHSHVYWYRQLPEEGLKFMVYLQKENIIDESGMPKERFSAEFPKEGPSILRIQQVVRGDSAAYFCASSSKNIVAGIYEQYFGPGTRLTVT.

This clonotype was found a few times. The V gene is TRBV20-1, the J gene TRBJ1-5; the match to TRBD1 covers 9 bases. Germline CDR1 reads DFQATT; CDR2 reads SNEGSKA (reference sequence). The CDR3 is 17 residues long. J gave up 5 bases and V 3 bases, and 14 bases lay outside the gene matches. CDR3 amino acids: CSASGENRGLKDQPQHF. The DNA of the CDR3 is TGCAGTGCTAGCGGTGAAAACAGGGGGCTTAAAGATCAGCCCCAGCATTTT.